The 16 T cell receptor beta chains given below trace back to one sample, sequenced in a study of cytomegalovirus exposure and HLA in healthy donors. PCR employed 60 Vbeta and 13 Jbeta primers. Produced via immunoSEQ multiplex PCR; TCRdb's table is partial and in-frame only. Among some 150,000 clones listed, 71% were seen once. Sequenced: PBMCs. These receptors all come from a woman in her 30s in good health and CMV-seronegative.

The V and J genes are TRBV29-1 and TRBJ1-1; possibly TRBD1 for D (6 bases). Per germline, CDR1 SQVTM and CDR2 ANQGSEA. The CDR3 covers 13 residues. Trimming stripped 3 bases from V and 1 base from J, with 9 bases between. This chain's CDR3 is CSVENRANTEAFF. CDR3 DNA: TGCAGCGTTGAGAACAGGGCGAACACTGAAGCTTTCTTT. Variable domain in full (rest from reference TRBV29-1 and TRBJ1-1): SAVISQKPSRDICQRGTSLTIQCQVDSQVTMMFWYRQQPGQSLTLIATANQGSEATYESGFVIDKFPISRPNLTFSTLTVSNMSPEDSSIYLCSVENRANTEAFFGQGTRLTVV.

The chain combines TRBV2 with TRBJ1-5; 8 bases align to TRBD1. Germline loops: CDR1 SNHLY, CDR2 FYNNEI. V dropped 8 bases and J dropped 2; count of bases not matched to a gene: 2. This CDR3 has 13 amino acids. The CDR3 loop reads CASGGQGNQPQHF. For the CDR3, the DNA is TGTGCCAGCGGGGGACAGGGCAATCAGCCCCAGCATTTT. Full variable domain (outside the CDR3, taken from reference TRBV2 and TRBJ1-5): EPEVTQTPSHQVTQMGQEVILRCVPISNHLYFYWYRQILGQKVEFLVSFYNNEISEKSEIFDDQFSVERPDGSNFTLKIRSTKLEDSAMYFCASGGQGNQPQHFGDGTRLSIL.

The chain uses TRBV15 and TRBJ2-5; 14 bases line up with TRBD2. This CDR3 comprises 15 residues. V was pared by 3 bases and J by 9 bases, with 6 bases of the junction left unmatched. Germline V gives CDR1 LNHNV, CDR2 YYDKDF (reference sequence). CDR3 nucleotides: TGTGCCACCAGCAGGGGACTAGCGGGAGAGGGGTCCCAGTACTTC. Its protein is CATSRGLAGEGSQYF.

The rearrangement uses TRBV11-3 and TRBJ2-2; possible D gene TRBD1, 7 bases. The CDR3 spans 16 residues. From germline, CDR1 is SGHNT and CDR2 YENEEA. The V end lost 5 bases, the J end lost 2 bases, and 15 bases lay between the germline ends. As DNA, the CDR3 is TGTGCCAGCAGCAGCCAAGGAGGGGGCAACACCGGGGAGCTGTTTTTT. It is translated as CASSSQGGGNTGELFF. Looking up the rest from reference TRBV11-3 and TRBJ2-2 gives the full variable domain: EAGVVQSPRYKIIEKKQPVAFWCNPISGHNTLYWYLQNLGQGPELLIRYENEEAVDDSQLPKDRFSAERLKGVDSTLKIQPAELGDSAVYLCASSSQGGGNTGELFFGEGSRLTVL.

V and J are TRBV4-3 and TRBJ1-2; possible D gene TRBD1, 5 bases. The V gene's germline CDR1 is LGHNA and CDR2 YSLEER. The CDR3 runs 15 residues. With 0 bases removed from V and 4 bases from J, the gap between germline ends came to 12 bases. The CDR3 loop reads CASSQEGGGTYGYTF. The CDR3 bases are TGCGCCAGCAGCCAAGAAGGAGGAGGGACCTATGGCTACACCTTC.

The V and J genes are TRBV27 and TRBJ1-6, with D perhaps matching TRBD1 (5 bases). V dropped 8 bases and J dropped 9 bases, with 20 bases sitting between them. The CDR3 runs 15 residues. Germline V CDR1 and CDR2: MNHEY, SMNVEV (reference sequence). The CDR3 region has the DNA TGTGCCAGCCGACTCTGGGGGGATTTGAGTTCACCCCTCCACTTT. Encoded protein: CASRLWGDLSSPLHF.

The sample holds one count of this clone. The chain is built from TRBV28 and TRBJ2-7, with 10 bases that match TRBD1. The CDR3 runs 16 residues. With 3 bases clipped from V and 4 bases from J, the junction kept 9 bases outside the gene matches. From germline, CDR1 is MDHEN and CDR2 SYDVKM. CDR3: CASSFIQGQGLYEQYF. DNA for the CDR3: TGTGCCAGCAGTTTTATTCAGGGACAGGGGTTATACGAGCAGTACTTC.

The V and J genes are TRBV5-1 and TRBJ2-5, with 10 bases aligning to TRBD1. There are 14 residues in the CDR3. Germline values: CDR1 SGHRS, CDR2 YFSETQ. V was clipped by 6 bases and J by 5 bases; unmatched bases: 7. The CDR3 nucleotides are TGCGCCAGCACCCAGACAGGGGGCTATGAGACCCAGTACTTC. Translating gives CASTQTGGYETQYF.

The rearrangement links TRBV19 to TRBJ1-2; D not certain. Trimming shortened V by 1 base and J by 8 bases, and 11 bases separated the two germline ends. Germline-derived CDR1 and CDR2 are LNHDA and SQIVND (reference sequence). The CDR3 runs 13 residues. This CDR3 reads CASSIVPPSGYTF. The DNA for the CDR3 is TGTGCCAGTAGTATAGTCCCACCGAGCGGCTACACCTTC.

A note on this clone: Other DNA variants within this sample encode the same CDR3. The V and J genes are TRBV5-6 and TRBJ1-5; TRBD1 is a possible D gene (5 bases). The CDR3 totals 13 residues. Trimming left V 2 bases short and J 4 bases short, with 7 bases between. The germline V gene has CDR1 SGHDT and CDR2 YYEEEE. CDR3 region: CASSFGGNQPQHF. The CDR3 region has the DNA TGTGCCAGCAGCTTCGGGGGAAATCAGCCCCAGCATTTT.

The V call is TRBV4-1, the J call TRBJ2-1, with 7 bases lining up with TRBD1. The CDR3 consists of 18 residues. The V gene's germline CDR1 is MGHRA and CDR2 YSYEKL. V shed 4 bases and J 4 bases; nucleotides not matched to a gene: 16. The CDR3, as DNA: TGCGCCAGCAGCCGTCACCCCGCCGGGACAGATCTATACAATGAGCAGTTCTTC. As protein: CASSRHPAGTDLYNEQFF.

The V gene is TRBV23-1, the J gene TRBJ1-5, with D maybe TRBD1 (5 bases). TRBV23-1 belongs to the ORF category, with a function that is uncertain. The CDR3 sequence is 16 residues long. Trimming removed 2 bases at V and 6 bases at J, with 17 bases between. The CDR3 DNA is TGCGCCAGCAGTCAACCCCGGCAGGGTCAGGCTCAGCCCCAGCATTTT. Amino acids: CASSQPRQGQAQPQHF.

The V call is TRBV4-2, the J call TRBJ2-1, with a tentative D call TRBD2 (6 bases). V dropped 4 bases and J dropped 5 bases, with 15 bases sitting between them. Germline CDR1 is LGHNA and CDR2 is YNFKEQ. The CDR3 length is 15 residues. CDR3 coding DNA: TGTGCCAGCAGCCGTAGCGGCGGAGGGGACAATGAGCAGTTCTTC. This encodes CASSRSGGGDNEQFF.

This clone was recorded only once. The chain carries TRBV29-1 and TRBJ2-1, with 10 bases identical to TRBD2. The V gene end was trimmed by 5 bases and the J gene end by 5 bases; junction bases not matched to a gene: 6. The CDR3 runs to 14 residues. Germline CDR1 is SQVTM and CDR2 is ANQGSEA. The CDR3 coding sequence is TGCAGCGTTCAGAAGCGGGGGGGCGACAATGAGCAGTTCTTC. It encodes CSVQKRGGDNEQFF.

The rearrangement links TRBV5-1 to TRBJ2-4, with D maybe TRBD2 (5 bases). The ends were cut back, 0 bases at V and 0 bases at J, with 19 bases in the middle. Germline V gives CDR1 SGHRS, CDR2 YFSETQ. This CDR3 has 19 residues. DNA of the CDR3: TGCGCCAGCAGCTTGGCCGGGGTAGCAACTAAACTAGCCAAAAACATTCAGTACTTC. Translated, it gives CASSLAGVATKLAKNIQYF.

The V call is TRBV6-1, the J call TRBJ1-6; maybe TRBD1 (6 bases). Looked up from germline, CDR1 is MNHNS and CDR2 is SASEGT. The CDR3 extends over 14 amino acids. V was shortened by 6 bases and J by 4 bases, with 10 bases between the two germline ends. CDR3 coding DNA: TGTGCCAGCAGGCGGACAGAATATAATTCACCCCTCCACTTT. It translates to CASRRTEYNSPLHF.